This T cell receptor (beta chain) was captured in a study of human T cells and chemical hapten exposure. General study points: DPC sensitization produced no change in TCRs with frequency above 1 in 1000. Having alopecia, the donors may differ immunologically from healthy people.

Notes on this clonotype: Its antigen is not known.

The study used a library that attached unique molecular identifiers to individual cDNA molecules. TCRdb passed the RACE reads through MiXCR, listing each CDR3 protein once. Seen here are 190,000 or so distinct CDR3 sequences, about 22% observed once, and the top ten hold around 2.5%. Regarding time point: patch test 3, about 24 weeks after DPC sensitization. Treatment noted: therapeutic diphenylcyclopropenone sensitization with weekly scalp DPC. This TCR derives from a middle-aged woman with alopecia areata. Some clones in this sample may be carry-over from other donors' samples. The sequencing used whole blood, collected in connection with sensitization to the hapten diphenylcyclopropenone (DPC).

This CDR3 is CASSPDWVGSYEQYF. CDR3 DNA: TGCGCCAGCAGCCCCGACTGGGTCGGGTCCTACGAGCAGTACTTC. V is TRBV4-1 and J is TRBJ2-7; D call uncertain. V lost 4 bases to trimming and J lost 1 base, with 14 bases between them. Germline loops: CDR1 MGHRA, CDR2 YSYEKL. The CDR3 contains 15 residues.